The clone carrying this TCR beta chain was detected a few times. The antigen remains undetermined. The data originate from a study of CD8 T cells in ankylosing spondylitis. This CDR3 contains 14 residues. V trimming: 5 bases; J trimming: 8 bases; junction bases outside the gene matches: 6. Germline V gene sequence: CDR1 SNHLY, CDR2 FYNNEI. Study conclusions and caveats: Clones linked with disease were CD8+ and fairly uncommon in the peripheral blood. Reactive arthritis synovial fluid and blood previously showed some of these motif variants. Apparently characteristic of ankylosing spondylitis blood was a TCR beta motif (about 8 highly homologous variants). There was reportedly significant enrichment of clones that were disease-linked in matched ankylosing spondylitis synovial fluid.

Construction of TCR beta libraries was performed using quantitative 5'-RACE with molecular barcodes. TCRdb analysed the 5' RACE reads with MiXCR anew, one entry per CDR3 protein. The sample consists of roughly 300,000 distinct CDR3 sequences, approximately 8% of them appearing once. What was sequenced was blood, either unsorted or a sorted T cell fraction (not recorded which). The rearrangement links TRBV2 to TRBJ1-4; 9 bases fit TRBD1. The sequence came from a male donor with ankylosing spondylitis. The CDR3 coding sequence is TGTGCCAGCAGTAAACAGGGGGCGAACGAAAAACTGTTTTTT. Its protein is CASSKQGANEKLFF.